This TCR beta chain was found in a study of kidney transplant recipient with SARS-CoV-2 infection. The sample holds many counts of this clonotype. The CDR3 totals 14 residues. Germline V gene sequence: CDR1 DFQATT, CDR2 SNEGSKA (reference sequence). V gave up 1 base and J gave up 5 bases, with 14 bases separating them. TCRdb itself ran the reads through MiXCR, one entry per CDR3 protein. The repertoire holds 200,000 to 300,000 distinct CDR3 sequences, with 29% as singletons. This sequence originates from a young adult male patient who had COVID-19 and was a kidney transplant recipient. These T cells may partly come from the graft donor. The sequenced sample was a blood sample, obtained at baseline and between days 110 and 120 from a kidney transplant recipient. This chain links TRBV20-1 with TRBJ1-1, with a weak D call TRBD1 (5 bases). The CDR3 region has the DNA TGCAGTGCTAGAGGGGGCAGCAAAAGGACTGAAGCTTTCTTT. Amino acids: CSARGGSKRTEAFF.